Listed below are T cell receptor beta chains from one sample, sequenced in a study of blood T cells in healthy people across ages. TCRdb called the 5' RACE reads again in MiXCR, with one record for every CDR3 protein. This table has about a million distinct CDR3 sequences, around 48% appearing once. The specimen was blood. The origin of the receptors is a young man in good health. Both conserved end residues are part of each CDR3. The D gene is left open where the match is weak. The listing skips clone size in some rows; elsewhere it reads once, few, many or a size class.

v_gene: TRBV4-2; j_gene: TRBJ1-6; abundance: once; d_gene: .; len: 15; CDR3nt: TGTGCCAGCAGCCAAGATGGGCAGGTTAATTCACCCCTCCACTTT; CDR3aa: CASSQDGQVNSPLHF
v_gene: TRBV5-6; j_gene: TRBJ2-5; abundance: .; d_gene: TRBD2; len: 16; CDR3nt: TGTGCCAGCAGTCCGGGACTAGCGTTTCTACAAGAGACCCAGTACTTC; CDR3aa: CASSPGLAFLQETQYF
v_gene: TRBV2; j_gene: TRBJ1-2; abundance: .; d_gene: .; len: 14; CDR3nt: TGTGCCAGCAGCTATTCAGGGGTTAGCTATGGCTACACCTTC; CDR3aa: CASSYSGVSYGYTF
v_gene: TRBV2; j_gene: TRBJ2-3; abundance: .; d_gene: TRBD2; len: 16; CDR3nt: TGTGCCAGCAGGGTGACTAGCGGGGGGGCTCTTGATACGCAGTATTTT; CDR3aa: CASRVTSGGALDTQYF
v_gene: TRBV5-8; j_gene: TRBJ1-3; abundance: .; d_gene: .; len: 16; CDR3nt: TGTGCCAGCAGCTTAGGGACACCCTCCTCTGGAAACACCATATATTTT; CDR3aa: CASSLGTPSSGNTIYF
v_gene: TRBV18; j_gene: TRBJ2-7; abundance: .; d_gene: .; len: 14; CDR3nt: TGTGCCAGCTCACCACCGACGATGCACTACGAGCAGTACTTC; CDR3aa: CASSPPTMHYEQYF
v_gene: TRBV5-6; j_gene: TRBJ2-7; abundance: .; d_gene: TRBD2; len: 15; CDR3nt: TGTGCCAGCAGCTCCTTACTTCCGGGGGGCTACGAGCAGTACTTC; CDR3aa: CASSSLLPGGYEQYF
v_gene: TRBV10-3; j_gene: TRBJ2-1; abundance: .; d_gene: TRBD1; len: 16; CDR3nt: TGTGCCATCAGTGGGGGGACAGGGGGCACCTACAATGAGCAGTTCTTC; CDR3aa: CAISGGTGGTYNEQFF
v_gene: TRBV10-3; j_gene: TRBJ1-2; abundance: .; d_gene: .; len: 15; CDR3nt: TGTGCCATCAGTGAACATCAGGGAGTAGGGTATGGCTACACCTTC; CDR3aa: CAISEHQGVGYGYTF
v_gene: TRBV6-1; j_gene: TRBJ1-2; abundance: .; d_gene: TRBD1; len: 13; CDR3nt: TGTGCCACCTTACCAGGGGGGGCCTATGGCTACACCTTC; CDR3aa: CATLPGGAYGYTF